The 14 T cell receptor beta chains reported below all come from one sample, sequenced in a study of vaccination and CD4 T cells after COVID-19. The Oncomine TCR Beta short-read assay was applied to DNA of cultured CD4+ T cells. MiXCR, run by TCRdb on the PCR reads, gives a single entry per CDR3 protein. The sample holds roughly 18,000 distinct CDR3 sequences, roughly 56% seen once. Documented time point: late sampling 161 to 241 days after vaccination in a few convalescent patients. Treatment denoted: roughly nine-day PBMC culture with coronavirus spike peptide pools or control peptides (ViraFEST assay). These receptors' antigens are unknown. The source was CD4+ T cells from blood, cultured in vitro, collected about 7 months after SARS-CoV-2 vaccination. These receptors came from a human donor who had recovered from COVID-19.

The table lists this clonotype with a few counts. Sequence at one end of the junction differs from germline and may be a read error. The chain employs TRBV7-7 and TRBJ2-3; possible D gene TRBD1, 6 bases. CDR1 and CDR2 from the germline V gene are SSHAT and FNYEAQ (reference sequence). The CDR3 spans 15 residues. The CDR3 coding sequence is TGTGCTAGCAGTTGGGGGCCGGGATCCACAGATACGCAGTATTTT. It codes for CASSWGPGSTDTQYF.

V usage is TRBV7-2 and J usage is TRBJ2-1, with D perhaps TRBD2 (5 bases). The CDR3 length is 13 residues. Trimming removed 6 bases from V and 10 bases from J, with 16 bases in between. The V gene's germline CDR1 is SGHTA and CDR2 FQGNSA. CDR3 bases: TGTGCCAGCAGACGTACTAGTCGGGAAGAGCAGTTCTTC. Protein: CASRRTSREEQFF.

The rearrangement links TRBV4-2 to TRBJ2-7; TRBD2 agrees at 7 bases. CDR3 length: 11 residues. Germline V lookup: CDR1 LGHNA, CDR2 YNFKEQ. V lost 4 bases and J lost 6; bases outside the gene matches: 0. CDR3 loop: CASSRGGEQYF. In DNA form, the CDR3 reads TGTGCCAGCAGCCGGGGGGGCGAGCAGTACTTC.

Only a few counts were recorded for this clonotype. The chain couples TRBV7-8 to TRBJ2-7, with a weak D call TRBD1 (6 bases). The CDR3 runs to 14 residues. The V end lost 3 bases, the J end lost 7 bases, and 16 bases lay between the germline ends. Germline CDR1 SGHVS, CDR2 FQNEAQ. Written as DNA, the CDR3 is TGTGCCAGCAGCTTGGTGCGTCAGGGGATAGAGCAGTACTTC. This gives the protein CASSLVRQGIEQYF.

This clonotype was counted between two and nine times. The chain carries TRBV7-3 and TRBJ2-5; 7 nucleotides line up with TRBD2. V lost 3 bases, J lost 3 bases, and 4 bases stayed unmatched. Germline CDR1 reads SGHTA; CDR2 reads FQGTGA. The CDR3 totals 14 residues. This CDR3 is CASSFGGGEETQYF. The CDR3 region has the DNA TGTGCCAGCAGCTTTGGTGGGGGGGAAGAGACCCAGTACTTC.

The chain joins TRBV20-1 to TRBJ2-7; no firm D call. The V gene's germline CDR1 is DFQATT and CDR2 SNEGSKA (reference sequence). Trimming cost V 3 bases and J 0 bases, with 9 bases left between them. The CDR3 sequence is 13 residues long. The CDR3 nucleotides are TGCAGTGCTAGGAAGGTGCACTCCTACGAGCAGTACTTC. Translating it yields CSARKVHSYEQYF.

The count of this clonotype is one. This chain connects TRBV5-1 to TRBJ2-3; no firm D call. Per germline, CDR1 SGHRS and CDR2 YFSETQ. Trimming left V 4 bases short and J 0 bases short, with 6 bases between. This CDR3 comprises 13 residues. The CDR3 bases are TGCGCCAGCAGCGTAGGGAGCACAGATACGCAGTATTTT. This encodes CASSVGSTDTQYF.

The V gene is TRBV11-2, the J gene TRBJ2-1, with 13 bases identical to TRBD2. Germline V gives CDR1 SGHAT, CDR2 FQNNGV. The CDR3 is 16 amino acids. V trimming: 7 bases; J trimming: 0 bases; junction bases outside the gene matches: 3. As DNA, the CDR3 is TGTGCCAGCACACTAGCGGGAGGGAGCTCCTACAATGAGCAGTTCTTC. This encodes CASTLAGGSSYNEQFF.

The chain combines TRBV11-3 with TRBJ2-5; TRBD2 aligns across 9 bases. This CDR3 region has 14 residues. The junction had 11 bases not matched to a gene; V was cut back by 10 bases and J by 5 bases. Germline V CDR1 and CDR2: SGHNT, YENEEA. CDR3 region: CATAGGQAKETQYF. In DNA, the CDR3 is TGTGCCACTGCGGGGGGGCAGGCCAAGGAGACCCAGTACTTC.

The chain couples TRBV7-9 to TRBJ2-6, with D perhaps TRBD1 (5 bases). With 3 bases removed from V and 0 bases from J, the gap between germline ends came to 21 bases. CDR1 is SEHNR and CDR2 is FQNEAQ in the germline V gene (reference sequence). This CDR3 is 20 amino acids long. Here the CDR3 reads CASSFGSGPRLLSGANVLTF. The CDR3 DNA reads TGTGCCAGCAGCTTCGGGTCAGGGCCTCGTTTACTCTCTGGGGCCAACGTCCTGACTTTC. Using reference TRBV7-9 and TRBJ2-6 for the parts outside the CDR3, the full variable domain is DTGVSQNPRHKITKRGQNVTFRCDPISEHNRLYWYRQTLGQGPEFLTYFQNEAQLEKSRLLSDRFSAERPKGSFSTLEIQRTEQGDSAMYLCASSFGSGPRLLSGANVLTFGAGSRLTVL.

The V gene is TRBV2, the J gene TRBJ2-3, with TRBD2 matching over 7 bases. Germline loops: CDR1 SNHLY, CDR2 FYNNEI. This CDR3 is 15 amino acids long. The CDR3 reads CATIPGGQSTDTQYF. The DNA of the CDR3 is TGTGCTACGATACCGGGAGGCCAGAGCACAGATACGCAGTATTTT.

The chain joins TRBV6-1 to TRBJ2-5, with D hard to call. The V and J ends lost 4 bases and 2 bases respectively, with 8 bases between them. CDR1 and CDR2 from the germline V gene are MNHNS and SASEGT. This CDR3 has 13 residues. CDR3 sequence (DNA): TGTGCCAGCAGTGGTGACTTACAAGAGACCCAGTACTTC. Amino acids: CASSGDLQETQYF.

This clonotype was counted only a few times. Written as DNA, the CDR3 is TGCAGTGCTAGCACAGATACGCAGTATTTT. Its protein is CSASTDTQYF. The V gene is TRBV20-1, the J gene TRBJ2-3; D uncertain. Germline V gene lookup returns CDR1 DFQATT and CDR2 SNEGSKA (reference sequence). CDR3 length: 10 amino acids. Trimming cost V 3 bases and J 2 bases, with 0 bases left between them.

The chain employs TRBV5-4 and TRBJ2-7; 7 positions match TRBD1. CDR1 and CDR2 (germline): SGHNT, YYREEE (reference sequence). The CDR3 has 15 residues. The junction had 11 bases not matched to a gene; V was cut back by 3 bases and J by 5 bases. In DNA form, the CDR3 reads TGTGCCAGCAGCTCCCTCCGACAGGGAATCAACGAGCAGTACTTC. As protein: CASSSLRQGINEQYF.